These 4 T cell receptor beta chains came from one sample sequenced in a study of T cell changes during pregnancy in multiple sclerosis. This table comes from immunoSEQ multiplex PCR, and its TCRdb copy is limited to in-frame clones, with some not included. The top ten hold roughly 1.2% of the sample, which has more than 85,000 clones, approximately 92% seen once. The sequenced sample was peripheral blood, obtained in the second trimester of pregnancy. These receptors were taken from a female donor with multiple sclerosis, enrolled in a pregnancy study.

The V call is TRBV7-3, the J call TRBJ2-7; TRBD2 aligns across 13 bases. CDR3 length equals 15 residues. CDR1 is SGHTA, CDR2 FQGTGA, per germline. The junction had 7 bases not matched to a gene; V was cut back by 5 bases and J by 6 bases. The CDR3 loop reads CASSKGLAGVGEQYF. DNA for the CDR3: TGTGCCAGCAGCAAAGGACTAGCGGGAGTTGGCGAGCAGTACTTC. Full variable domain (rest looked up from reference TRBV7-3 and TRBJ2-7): GAGVSQTPSNKVTEKGKYVELRCDPISGHTALYWYRQSLGQGPEFLIYFQGTGAADDSGLPNDRFFAVRPEGSVSTLKIQRTERGDSAVYLCASSKGLAGVGEQYFGPGTRLTVT.

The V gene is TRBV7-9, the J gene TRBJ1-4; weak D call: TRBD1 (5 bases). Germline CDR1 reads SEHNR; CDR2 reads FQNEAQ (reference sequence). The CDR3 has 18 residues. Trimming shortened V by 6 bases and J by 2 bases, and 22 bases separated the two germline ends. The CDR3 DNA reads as TGTGCCAGCAGGCCGTTGTGGGGGGAGGAAGAGACTAATGAAAAACTGTTTTTT. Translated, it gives CASRPLWGEEETNEKLFF.

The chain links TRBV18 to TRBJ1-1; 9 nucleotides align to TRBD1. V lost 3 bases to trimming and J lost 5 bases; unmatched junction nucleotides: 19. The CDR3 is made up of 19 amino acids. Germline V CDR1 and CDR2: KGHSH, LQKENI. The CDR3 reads CASSPLTGGASSWPTEAFF. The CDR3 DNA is TGTGCCAGCTCACCTCTCACAGGGGGCGCATCCAGCTGGCCGACTGAAGCTTTCTTT.

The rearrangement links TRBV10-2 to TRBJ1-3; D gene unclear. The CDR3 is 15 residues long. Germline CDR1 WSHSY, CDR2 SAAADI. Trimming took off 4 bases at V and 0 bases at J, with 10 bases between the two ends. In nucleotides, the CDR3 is TGCGCCAGCAGTGCTGACGGGAGCTCTGGAAACACCATATATTTT. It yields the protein CASSADGSSGNTIYF.